The 30 T cell receptor beta chains in this list originate from one sample, sequenced in a study of shared clonotypes between healthy human individuals. Some clones are missing from TCRdb's copy, which holds only in-frame ones; the method was immunoSEQ multiplex PCR. The sample has 600,000 to 750,000 clones, less than 95% seen once; the top ten hold more than 30%. Sequenced sample: memory CD8+ T cells from PBMCs. The sample's subset: CD45RO+ cells pooled with CCR7-negative TemRA cells. Receptors originate from a man in his late teens or twenties in good health. Some clones in this sample may be carry-over from other donors' samples.

The gene calls are TRBV30 and TRBJ1-1; the D gene is possibly TRBD1 (5 bases). Trimming shortened V by 3 bases and J by 10 bases, and 15 bases separated the two germline ends. Looked up from germline, CDR1 is GTSNPN and CDR2 is SVGIG (reference sequence). The length of the CDR3 is 12 residues. CDR3 residues: CAWRVGHGRAFF. As DNA, the CDR3 is TGTGCCTGGAGGGTCGGACACGGTCGAGCTTTCTTT.

V usage is TRBV27 and J usage is TRBJ2-1, with D maybe TRBD1 (6 bases). CDR1 and CDR2 from the germline V gene are MNHEY and SMNVEV (reference sequence). The CDR3 consists of 16 residues. Trimming left V 5 bases short and J 3 bases short, with 17 bases between. CDR3 sequence (DNA): TGTGCCAGCAGTCGCGATTTAGGACAGCTCTACAATGAGCAGTTCTTC. Its protein is CASSRDLGQLYNEQFF.

The rearrangement joins TRBV28 to TRBJ2-1, with D perhaps matching TRBD1 (6 bases). Trimming removed 3 bases at V and 2 bases at J, with 11 bases between. Germline V gives CDR1 MDHEN, CDR2 SYDVKM. This CDR3 has 15 residues. CDR3 region: CASSFSRQAYNEQFF. The CDR3 coding sequence is TGTGCCAGCAGTTTTTCGAGACAGGCCTACAATGAGCAGTTCTTC. The full variable domain, its missing parts supplied by reference TRBV28 and TRBJ2-1, is DVKVTQSSRYLVKRTGEKVFLECVQDMDHENMFWYRQDPGLGLRLIYFSYDVKMKEKGDIPEGYSVSREKKERFSLILESASTNQTSMYLCASSFSRQAYNEQFFGPGTRLTVL.

The CDR3 spells CASSLALVSNEKLFF. CDR3 DNA: TGCGCCAGCAGCTTGGCCCTGGTCAGTAATGAAAAACTGTTTTTT. V gene TRBV5-1 combines with J gene TRBJ1-4; D is unclear. V was trimmed by 0 bases and J by 4 bases, leaving 10 bases between them. Germline values: CDR1 SGHRS, CDR2 YFSETQ. The CDR3 consists of 15 residues.

The chain carries TRBV2 and TRBJ1-2; 7 bases align to TRBD1. The CDR3 is made up of 18 amino acids. V lost 6 bases and J lost 1; bases outside the gene matches: 17. CDR1 SNHLY and CDR2 FYNNEI come from the germline V gene. The CDR3 is CASRASPQGTVYNYGYTF. For the CDR3, the DNA is TGTGCCAGCAGGGCCAGTCCCCAAGGGACAGTTTATAACTATGGCTACACCTTC.

The V and J genes are TRBV14 and TRBJ2-3; 13 positions match TRBD2. Germline V gives CDR1 SGHDN, CDR2 FVKESK. This CDR3 contains 16 residues. V lost 3 bases and J lost 6; bases outside the gene matches: 6. In DNA, the CDR3 is TGTGCCAGCAGCCACCGTACTAGCGGGAGGGCGGATACGCAGTATTTT. Protein product: CASSHRTSGRADTQYF.

The chain combines TRBV7-9 with TRBJ1-1, with D maybe TRBD1 (6 bases). CDR1 is SEHNR, CDR2 FQNEAQ, per germline (reference sequence). Trimming shortened V by 4 bases and J by 3 bases, and 15 bases separated the two germline ends. The CDR3 totals 15 residues. Here the CDR3 reads CASSSPGGLYTEAFF. The DNA of the CDR3 is TGTGCCAGCAGCTCCCCGGGGGGGCTCTACACTGAAGCTTTCTTT.

As to this clone: One junction end disagrees with the germline gene, perhaps due to a read error. The chain couples TRBV2 to TRBJ2-3; a possible D gene is TRBD1 (5 bases). The germline V gene has CDR1 SNHLY and CDR2 FYNNEI. CDR3 length: 15 residues. The CDR3, as DNA: TGTGCCAGCTGTGAAGGTGCAGGGAGCACAGATACGCAGTATTTT. This codes for CASCEGAGSTDTQYF.

The rearrangement joins TRBV25-1 to TRBJ2-5; D is uncertain. CDR3 length: 12 residues. With 7 bases removed from V and 8 bases from J, the gap between germline ends came to 14 bases. Germline V lookup: CDR1 MGHDK, CDR2 SYGVNS. CDR3 nucleotide sequence: TGTGCCAGCAACTCCTTTACTGGCACCCAGTACTTC. It translates to CASNSFTGTQYF.

This chain uses TRBV5-8 with TRBJ2-1; D is undetermined. The CDR3 contains 12 residues. V was trimmed by 0 bases and J by 7 bases, leaving 5 bases between them. Germline V CDR1 and CDR2: SGHTS, YDEGEE. CDR3 protein: CASSLGGNEQFF. CDR3 in DNA: TGTGCCAGCAGCTTGGGGGGTAATGAGCAGTTCTTC.

The chain recombines TRBV4-2 with TRBJ1-1, with D maybe TRBD1 (5 bases). From germline, CDR1 is LGHNA and CDR2 YNFKEQ. The CDR3 has 14 amino acids. V lost 1 base and J lost 3, with 9 bases in between. Written as DNA, the CDR3 is TGTGCCAGCAGCCAAGGGCGGGACCACACTGAAGCTTTCTTT. It translates to CASSQGRDHTEAFF.

The chain links TRBV28 to TRBJ2-7, with TRBD1 matching over 7 bases. Losses at the gene ends were 7 bases for V and 2 bases for J; bases not matched to a gene: 14. This CDR3 has 16 residues. The germline V gene encodes CDR1 MDHEN and CDR2 SYDVKM. CDR3: CASNLFPGQSPYEQYF. The CDR3 nucleotides read TGTGCCAGCAACTTGTTCCCGGGACAGTCCCCCTACGAGCAGTACTTC.

The gene calls are TRBV28 and TRBJ2-1; a weak D match, TRBD1 (6 bases). CDR3 length: 15 amino acids. The V end was cut by 5 bases, the J end by 7 bases, with 18 bases between. Germline values: CDR1 MDHEN, CDR2 SYDVKM. CDR3 in amino acids: CASSLWGRGGNEQFF. In DNA, the CDR3 is TGTGCCAGCAGTCTTTGGGGGAGAGGGGGAAATGAGCAGTTCTTC. The whole variable domain, remainder taken from reference TRBV28 and TRBJ2-1, is DVKVTQSSRYLVKRTGEKVFLECVQDMDHENMFWYRQDPGLGLRLIYFSYDVKMKEKGDIPEGYSVSREKKERFSLILESASTNQTSMYLCASSLWGRGGNEQFFGPGTRLTVL.

With regard to this clone: The germline gene is not matched at one end of the junction; a read error may be the cause. The chain links TRBV7-2 to TRBJ1-1; TRBD1 matches 8 bases. This CDR3 has 16 residues. Looked up from germline, CDR1 is SGHTA and CDR2 is FQGNSA. The CDR3 reads CASSVARGPLNTEAFF. The DNA of the CDR3 is TGTGCCAGCAGCGTAGCCAGGGGGCCATTGAACACTGAAGCTTTCTTT.

V and J are TRBV5-4 and TRBJ1-2; 9 bases map to TRBD1. The CDR3 sequence is 16 residues long. Germline assignment: CDR1 SGHNT and CDR2 YYREEE (reference sequence). Trimming took 0 bases from V and 7 from J; bases not matched to a gene: 10. CDR3 loop: CASSLATQGALGGYTF. The CDR3 coding sequence is TGTGCCAGCAGCTTGGCGACACAGGGGGCGCTTGGTGGCTACACCTTC.

V is TRBV27 and J is TRBJ1-4; D is ambiguous. V was clipped by 6 bases and J by 0 bases, with 8 bases between them. In germline, CDR1 is MNHEY, CDR2 SMNVEV (reference sequence). This CDR3 has 14 residues. The CDR3 loop is CASRGIATNEKLFF. The CDR3 bases are TGTGCCAGCAGGGGGATTGCAACTAATGAAAAACTGTTTTTT.

This clone came up once. The chain's CDR3 is CASSMEGGLADTQYF. The CDR3 nucleotides read TGCGCCAGCAGTATGGAAGGGGGGCTGGCAGATACGCAGTATTTT. The V call is TRBV5-1, the J call TRBJ2-3; D might be TRBD1 or TRBD2, each matching 6 bases. Trimming shortened V by 5 bases and J by 4 bases, and 17 bases separated the two germline ends. This CDR3 is built from 15 residues. Germline V gives CDR1 SGHRS, CDR2 YFSETQ. The full variable domain, rest sourced from reference TRBV5-1 and TRBJ2-3, is KAGVTQTPRYLIKTRGQQVTLSCSPISGHRSVSWYQQTPGQGLQFLFEYFSETQRNKGNFPGRFSGRQFSNSRSEMNVSTLELGDSALYLCASSMEGGLADTQYFGPGTRLTVL.

The chain links TRBV28 to TRBJ2-5; 7 bases are a match to TRBD2. Germline loops: CDR1 MDHEN, CDR2 SYDVKM. The CDR3 has 16 residues. Unmatched junction bases numbered 17, after V lost 3 bases and J lost 10 bases. CDR3 sequence reads: CASSLRPGTTDRGQYF. The DNA for the CDR3 is TGTGCCAGCAGTTTGAGGCCCGGGACTACAGACCGGGGCCAGTACTTC.

The chain joins TRBV7-9 to TRBJ1-6, with D possibly matching TRBD1 (6 bases). Trimming pared 5 bases from V and 6 bases from J, leaving 17 bases between. Germline V gene data show CDR1 as SEHNR and CDR2 as FQNEAQ (reference sequence). The CDR3 sequence is 16 residues long. The CDR3 here is CASSAPPRDINSPLHF. CDR3 coding DNA: TGTGCCAGCAGCGCACCTCCCCGGGACATTAATTCACCCCTCCACTTT.

Regarding this clone: The same CDR3 arises from other DNA sequences in this sample as well. V and J are TRBV9 and TRBJ2-7; D perhaps matches TRBD2 (6 bases). The CDR3 sequence is 14 residues long. Deletions cut 0 bases from V and 1 base from J, with 8 bases between. CDR1 and CDR2 (germline): SGDLS, YYNGEE. The CDR3 coding sequence is TGTGCCAGCAGCGTAGGTGGGAGGTCCTACGAGCAGTACTTC. This codes for CASSVGGRSYEQYF. The full variable domain, in which reference TRBV9 and TRBJ2-7 provide the parts outside the CDR3, is DSGVTQTPKHLITATGQRVTLRCSPRSGDLSVYWYQQSLDQGLQFLIQYYNGEERAKGNILERFSAQQFPDLHSELNLSSLELGDSALYFCASSVGGRSYEQYFGPGTRLTVT.

The V gene is TRBV6-1, the J gene TRBJ1-5; 9 nucleotides match TRBD1. V trimming: 5 bases; J trimming: 7 bases; junction bases outside the gene matches: 9. Germline V gene data show CDR1 as MNHNS and CDR2 as SASEGT. This CDR3 is built from 15 residues. The CDR3 bases are TGTGCCAGCAGTACAGGGGGCGCGTATGGCCAGCCCCAGCATTTT. This encodes CASSTGGAYGQPQHF.

The chain carries TRBV7-9 and TRBJ2-5; D gene ambiguous. The V gene's germline CDR1 is SEHNR and CDR2 FQNEAQ (reference sequence). With 4 bases removed from V and 1 base from J, the gap between germline ends came to 7 bases. The CDR3 runs 13 residues. The CDR3 loop is CASSWGFQETQYF. DNA of the CDR3: TGTGCCAGCAGCTGGGGATTCCAAGAGACCCAGTACTTC.

This clone was detected only a few times. The chain joins TRBV9 to TRBJ1-1; D is undetermined. Trimming pared 4 bases from V and 1 base from J, leaving 5 bases between. The V gene's germline CDR1 is SGDLS and CDR2 YYNGEE. This CDR3 comprises 12 residues. The CDR3 sequence: CASSNENTEAFF. In nucleotides, the CDR3 is TGTGCCAGCAGCAACGAGAACACTGAAGCTTTCTTT.

The chain is built from TRBV5-5 and TRBJ2-7, with D perhaps TRBD1 (6 bases). In germline, CDR1 is SGHKS, CDR2 YYEKEE (reference sequence). There are 11 residues in the CDR3. Trimming left V 4 bases short and J 6 bases short, with 8 bases between. Written as DNA, the CDR3 is TGTGCCAGCAGCACAGGGTCCGAGCAGTACTTC. This translates into CASSTGSEQYF.

This clone was recorded once. The chain couples TRBV6-5 to TRBJ2-5; D gene uncertain. The CDR3 sequence is 15 residues long. Germline V gene lookup returns CDR1 MNHEY and CDR2 SVGAGI. Trimming removed 4 bases at V and 2 bases at J, with 14 bases between. In DNA form, the CDR3 reads TGTGCCAGCAGTTTTACCGACCGCCGGCAAGAGACCCAGTACTTC. Its protein product is CASSFTDRRQETQYF.

In nucleotides, the CDR3 is TGCAGCGTTGGGGGAGGACAGGGGGCCTACGAGCAGTACTTC. Its protein product is CSVGGGQGAYEQYF. The V gene is TRBV29-1, the J gene TRBJ2-5; TRBD1 agrees at 10 bases. The assigned J gene may be wrong: the sequence end matches TRBJ2-7 better. Germline V lookup: CDR1 SQVTM, CDR2 ANQGSEA. The CDR3 is 14 amino acids.

There are a few counts of this clone. The chain couples TRBV7-8 to TRBJ2-3; the D gene is possibly TRBD2 (6 bases). From germline, CDR1 is SGHVS and CDR2 FQNEAQ. This CDR3 contains 14 residues. The ends were cut back, 7 bases at V and 6 bases at J, with 17 bases in the middle. CDR3 in amino acids: CASTSWRGSDTQYF. The CDR3 bases are TGTGCCAGCACCTCATGGAGGGGCTCGGATACGCAGTATTTT.

The rearrangement links TRBV6-6 to TRBJ1-1; no firm D call. Per the germline V gene, CDR1 is MNHNY and CDR2 is SVGAGI (reference sequence). V shed 8 bases and J shed 6 bases, with 10 bases lying between them. The CDR3 covers 11 residues. In DNA form, the CDR3 reads TGTGCCAGCCACGGTTACCCTGAAGCTTTCTTT. It specifies CASHGYPEAFF.

The V call is TRBV19, the J call TRBJ2-6; TRBD1 might be the D (6 bases). Germline V gene data show CDR1 as LNHDA and CDR2 as SQIVND (reference sequence). The CDR3 is 14 amino acids. The V gene lost 6 bases and the J gene lost 2 bases, with 8 bases spanning the gap. The CDR3 DNA reads TGTGCCAGTAGGCACAGGGCTGGGGCCAACGTCCTGACTTTC. As protein: CASRHRAGANVLTF.

The J gene is TRBJ2-1, the V gene TRBV27, with 7 bases identical to TRBD2. J lost 4 bases, V lost 3 bases, and 3 bases had no gene match. The CDR3 consists of 14 residues. Germline V CDR1 and CDR2: MNHEY, SMNVEV (reference sequence). The CDR3 DNA is TGTGCCAGCAGTTTGGGAGGGAAGTACAATGAGCAGTTCTTC. It is translated as CASSLGGKYNEQFF.